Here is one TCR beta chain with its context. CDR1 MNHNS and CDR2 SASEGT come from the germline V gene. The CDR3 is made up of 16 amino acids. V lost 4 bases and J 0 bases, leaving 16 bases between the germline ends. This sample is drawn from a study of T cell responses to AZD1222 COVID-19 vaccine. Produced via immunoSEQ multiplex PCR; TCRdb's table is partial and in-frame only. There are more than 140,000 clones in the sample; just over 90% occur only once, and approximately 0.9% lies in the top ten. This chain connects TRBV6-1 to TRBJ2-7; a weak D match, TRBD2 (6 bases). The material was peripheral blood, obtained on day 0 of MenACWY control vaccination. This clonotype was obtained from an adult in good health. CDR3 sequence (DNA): TGTGCCAGCAGTGGGGCACGACAGACTAGCTCCTACGAGCAGTACTTC. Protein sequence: CASSGARQTSSYEQYF.